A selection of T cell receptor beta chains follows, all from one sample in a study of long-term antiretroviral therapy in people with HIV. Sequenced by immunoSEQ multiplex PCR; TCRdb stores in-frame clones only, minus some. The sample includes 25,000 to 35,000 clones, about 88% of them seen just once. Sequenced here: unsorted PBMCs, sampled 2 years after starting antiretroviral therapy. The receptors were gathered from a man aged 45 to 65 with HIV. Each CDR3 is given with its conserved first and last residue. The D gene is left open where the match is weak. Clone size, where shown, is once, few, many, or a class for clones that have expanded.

CDR3nt: TGCGCCAGCAGCCCCGGGACAGGCCCGATCTACGAGCAGTACTTC
CDR3aa: CASSPGTGPIYEQYF
v_gene: TRBV4-3
d_gene: TRBD1
abundance: NA
j_gene: TRBJ2-7

CDR3nt: TGCGCCAGCAGCTTCTTTCCGGGACTAGCGGGATCAGATACGCAGTATTTT
CDR3aa: CASSFFPGLAGSDTQYF
v_gene: TRBV5-1
d_gene: TRBD2
abundance: NA
j_gene: TRBJ2-3

CDR3nt: TGTGCCAGCAGCTTGGGACAGTCTCGAAACTATGGCTACACCTTC
CDR3aa: CASSLGQSRNYGYTF
v_gene: TRBV5-5
d_gene: NA
abundance: NA
j_gene: TRBJ1-2

CDR3nt: TGTGCCAGCAGCGGACAGAACGTCTACGAGCAGTACTTC
CDR3aa: CASSGQNVYEQYF
v_gene: TRBV11-2
d_gene: NA
abundance: NA
j_gene: TRBJ2-7

CDR3nt: TGCGCCAGCAGACGTACCGGGAGGTCAGAGGAAAAACTGTTTTTT
CDR3aa: CASRRTGRSEEKLFF
v_gene: TRBV5-1
d_gene: NA
abundance: NA
j_gene: TRBJ1-4

CDR3nt: TGTGCCAGCAGCTTAGATGGACTAGCCCGCCCTACGCAGTATTTT
CDR3aa: CASSLDGLARPTQYF
v_gene: TRBV7-2
d_gene: TRBD2
abundance: NA
j_gene: TRBJ2-3

CDR3nt: TGTGCCAGCAGCGTGACCAGGGGTCCTGAAGCTTTCTTT
CDR3aa: CASSVTRGPEAFF
v_gene: TRBV7-2
d_gene: NA
abundance: NA
j_gene: TRBJ1-1

CDR3nt: TGTGCCAGTACTAAAGGGGTCGACGGCGGGACCGGGGAGCTGTTTTTT
CDR3aa: CASTKGVDGGTGELFF
v_gene: TRBV19
d_gene: NA
abundance: NA
j_gene: TRBJ2-2

CDR3nt: TGTGCCAGCCGAATTACCGGGACGGCGAACACTGAAGCTTTCTTT
CDR3aa: CASRITGTANTEAFF
v_gene: TRBV6-5
d_gene: NA
abundance: once
j_gene: TRBJ1-1

CDR3nt: TGTGCCAGCAGGTTAACCGGGACAGGGCTTCGGGAGCAGTACTTC
CDR3aa: CASRLTGTGLREQYF
v_gene: TRBV11-3
d_gene: TRBD1
abundance: NA
j_gene: TRBJ2-7

CDR3nt: TGTGCCAGCAGCGTAGGAGGGGGTCCTGGAAACACCATATATTTT
CDR3aa: CASSVGGGPGNTIYF
v_gene: TRBV9
d_gene: NA
abundance: NA
j_gene: TRBJ1-3

CDR3nt: TGTGCCAGTGGGGACAGCAATCAGCCCCAGCATTTT
CDR3aa: CASGDSNQPQHF
v_gene: TRBV7-2
d_gene: NA
abundance: NA
j_gene: TRBJ1-5

CDR3nt: TGTGCCATCAGTGCTTCACGGACCAACACCGGGGAGCTGTTTTTT
CDR3aa: CAISASRTNTGELFF
v_gene: TRBV10-3
d_gene: NA
abundance: NA
j_gene: TRBJ2-2

CDR3nt: TGTGCCACCAGCCGAACCCCTGGGCAAATTAATGAAAAACTGTTTTTT
CDR3aa: CATSRTPGQINEKLFF
v_gene: TRBV15
d_gene: NA
abundance: NA
j_gene: TRBJ1-4

CDR3nt: TGTGCCTGCCTATGGGCCGAAAACTATGGCTACACCTTC
CDR3aa: CACLWAENYGYTF
v_gene: TRBV2
d_gene: NA
abundance: few
j_gene: TRBJ1-2

CDR3nt: TGTGCTAGCAGCTTACCGCCGAGGTGGCCCTACGAGCAGTACTTC
CDR3aa: CASSLPPRWPYEQYF
v_gene: TRBV7-7
d_gene: NA
abundance: once
j_gene: TRBJ2-7

CDR3nt: TGTGCCAGCAGCAAACAGGGGATAGATACGCAGTATTTT
CDR3aa: CASSKQGIDTQYF
v_gene: TRBV14
d_gene: TRBD1
abundance: NA
j_gene: TRBJ2-3

CDR3nt: TGTGCCAGCAGCTTAGGGATCACAGATACGCAGTATTTT
CDR3aa: CASSLGITDTQYF
v_gene: TRBV7-2
d_gene: NA
abundance: NA
j_gene: TRBJ2-3

CDR3nt: TGCGCCAGCAGTCGGGGCTACCAAGAGACCCAGTACTTC
CDR3aa: CASSRGYQETQYF
v_gene: TRBV4-1
d_gene: NA
abundance: NA
j_gene: TRBJ2-5

CDR3nt: TGTGCTAGTGGTAAACCCTCCGGGACAGGCGTAATCTACGAGCAGTACTTC
CDR3aa: CASGKPSGTGVIYEQYF
v_gene: TRBV12-5
d_gene: TRBD1
abundance: NA
j_gene: TRBJ2-7

CDR3nt: TGTGCCAGCAGTTTTAGTGAAAAACTGTTTTTT
CDR3aa: CASSFSEKLFF
v_gene: TRBV28
d_gene: NA
abundance: NA
j_gene: TRBJ1-4

CDR3nt: TGTGCCAGCAGCCTAAGGATCACTAGCTCTGGGGCCAACGTCCTGACTTTC
CDR3aa: CASSLRITSSGANVLTF
v_gene: TRBV7-9
d_gene: NA
abundance: NA
j_gene: TRBJ2-6

CDR3nt: TGCGCCAGCAGCTTTGAAATTAGCGGCCCAGGGAATGAGCAGTTCTTC
CDR3aa: CASSFEISGPGNEQFF
v_gene: TRBV5-1
d_gene: NA
abundance: NA
j_gene: TRBJ2-1

CDR3nt: TGTGCCAGCAGTCGCGTTTATGGGACAATTGAAGCTTTCTTT
CDR3aa: CASSRVYGTIEAFF
v_gene: TRBV6-5
d_gene: NA
abundance: once
j_gene: TRBJ1-1

CDR3nt: TGTGCCAGCAGCTCCCAGGTGCGTTACAATGAGCAGTTCTTC
CDR3aa: CASSSQVRYNEQFF
v_gene: TRBV7-2
d_gene: NA
abundance: NA
j_gene: TRBJ2-1

CDR3nt: TGTGCCAGCAGCTTGTACGGACCCACTGAAGCTTTCTTT
CDR3aa: CASSLYGPTEAFF
v_gene: TRBV5-5
d_gene: NA
abundance: NA
j_gene: TRBJ1-1

CDR3nt: TGTGCCAGCAGCTTAGCGGGGGAAAAACTGTTTTTT
CDR3aa: CASSLAGEKLFF
v_gene: TRBV11-2
d_gene: NA
abundance: once
j_gene: TRBJ1-4

CDR3nt: TGCGCCAGCAGCTTGGAAGTCAGCCAAGAGACCCAGTACTTC
CDR3aa: CASSLEVSQETQYF
v_gene: TRBV5-1
d_gene: NA
abundance: NA
j_gene: TRBJ2-5

CDR3nt: TGTGCCAGCAGCTTGAGGAGGACTAGCGTAACCTACGAGCAGTACTTC
CDR3aa: CASSLRRTSVTYEQYF
v_gene: TRBV11-2
d_gene: TRBD2
abundance: once
j_gene: TRBJ2-7

CDR3nt: TGCGCCAGCAGTCCGGGACCTGACACTGAAGCTTTCTTT
CDR3aa: CASSPGPDTEAFF
v_gene: TRBV10-1
d_gene: NA
abundance: NA
j_gene: TRBJ1-1

CDR3nt: TGTGCCAGCGGGTTGACAGACTACACCGGGGAGCTGTTTTTT
CDR3aa: CASGLTDYTGELFF
v_gene: TRBV6-1
d_gene: NA
abundance: NA
j_gene: TRBJ2-2

CDR3nt: TGCGCCAGCAGCCAAGCGCGAGTGCAATCTGGAAACACCATATATTTT
CDR3aa: CASSQARVQSGNTIYF
v_gene: TRBV4-3
d_gene: NA
abundance: NA
j_gene: TRBJ1-3

CDR3nt: TGTGCCAGCAGGGCGGGGACAGGGGGCATCTATGGCTACACCTTC
CDR3aa: CASRAGTGGIYGYTF
v_gene: TRBV2
d_gene: TRBD1
abundance: NA
j_gene: TRBJ1-2

CDR3nt: TGTGCCAGCAGTTTATCCAGCGGGATGGAGTATTGGCAGTTCTTC
CDR3aa: CASSLSSGMEYWQFF
v_gene: TRBV27
d_gene: TRBD2
abundance: NA
j_gene: TRBJ2-1

CDR3nt: TGTGCCAGTAGTATCTTATGGGGACAGGGCAATCAGCCCCAGCATTTT
CDR3aa: CASSILWGQGNQPQHF
v_gene: TRBV19
d_gene: TRBD1
abundance: NA
j_gene: TRBJ1-5

CDR3nt: TGTGCCAGCTCACGGGACATAGCGAACACCGGGGAGCTGTTTTTT
CDR3aa: CASSRDIANTGELFF
v_gene: TRBV18
d_gene: NA
abundance: NA
j_gene: TRBJ2-2

CDR3nt: TGCGCCAGCAGCCAGGACGGGGTGGGGAGTCAGTACGAGCAGTACTTC
CDR3aa: CASSQDGVGSQYEQYF
v_gene: TRBV4-3
d_gene: NA
abundance: few
j_gene: TRBJ2-7

CDR3nt: TGTGCCAGCTCACCATTTGAGACTAGCACAGATACGCAGTATTTT
CDR3aa: CASSPFETSTDTQYF
v_gene: TRBV18
d_gene: NA
abundance: NA
j_gene: TRBJ2-3

CDR3nt: TGTGCCAGCAGCTTAGCCACGGCTTTCTACGAGCAGTACTTC
CDR3aa: CASSLATAFYEQYF
v_gene: TRBV7-2
d_gene: NA
abundance: NA
j_gene: TRBJ2-7

CDR3nt: TGTGCCAGCAGTGAGGGGACAGGGGATTGGACCGGGGAGCTGTTTTTT
CDR3aa: CASSEGTGDWTGELFF
v_gene: TRBV6-1
d_gene: TRBD1
abundance: NA
j_gene: TRBJ2-2

CDR3nt: TGTGCCAGCCGGGGACTAGCGGAAAGCACAGATACGCAGTATTTT
CDR3aa: CASRGLAESTDTQYF
v_gene: TRBV19
d_gene: TRBD2
abundance: once
j_gene: TRBJ2-3

CDR3nt: TGTGCCAGCAGCCAAGCGGGTAGCTGGGAGACCCAGTACTTC
CDR3aa: CASSQAGSWETQYF
v_gene: TRBV14
d_gene: NA
abundance: NA
j_gene: TRBJ2-5

CDR3nt: TGCGCCAGCAGCTTAGGACAGGTCGGCTACACCTTC
CDR3aa: CASSLGQVGYTF
v_gene: TRBV5-1
d_gene: TRBD1
abundance: once
j_gene: TRBJ1-2

CDR3nt: TGTGCCAGCAGCCTAGATTGGGGAACTGAAGCTTTCTTT
CDR3aa: CASSLDWGTEAFF
v_gene: TRBV7-8
d_gene: NA
abundance: NA
j_gene: TRBJ1-1

CDR3nt: TGTGCCAGCAGCCCCGGCACCTATGGCTACACCTTC
CDR3aa: CASSPGTYGYTF
v_gene: TRBV9
d_gene: NA
abundance: NA
j_gene: TRBJ1-2

CDR3nt: TGTGCCAGCAGCAAAGAGACAGGGAGTAACTACGAGCAGTACTTC
CDR3aa: CASSKETGSNYEQYF
v_gene: TRBV21-1
d_gene: NA
abundance: NA
j_gene: TRBJ2-7

CDR3nt: TGTGCCAGCAGCCAAGGGGCCAGCGGGGAGCTGTTTTTT
CDR3aa: CASSQGASGELFF
v_gene: TRBV14
d_gene: NA
abundance: once
j_gene: TRBJ2-2

CDR3nt: TGTGCCAGCAGCCCGGGACAAGATGGCACTGAAGCTTTCTTT
CDR3aa: CASSPGQDGTEAFF
v_gene: TRBV5-4
d_gene: NA
abundance: NA
j_gene: TRBJ1-1

CDR3nt: TGCGCCAGCAGCCAACCGGGACAGGGATTCGAAGCTTTCTTT
CDR3aa: CASSQPGQGFEAFF
v_gene: TRBV4-1
d_gene: TRBD1
abundance: NA
j_gene: TRBJ1-1

CDR3nt: TGTGCCAGCAGCCGGGGACAGCTGAACACTGAAGCTTTCTTT
CDR3aa: CASSRGQLNTEAFF
v_gene: TRBV5-8
d_gene: TRBD1
abundance: once
j_gene: TRBJ1-1